The 8 T cell receptor beta chains presented below share a single source sample, sequenced in a study of blood T cell repertoires in COVID-19. This table comes from immunoSEQ multiplex PCR, and its TCRdb copy is limited to in-frame clones, with some not included. Seen here are over 100,000 clones, roughly nine tenths observed once, and the top ten hold more than 5%. Sequencing was done on a sample of peripheral blood. All receptors come from a woman aged 45-60 years with COVID-19, enrolled during active disease.

The V gene is TRBV6-1, the J gene TRBJ2-3; 9 positions agree with TRBD1. V was pared by 2 bases and J by 5 bases, with 11 bases of the junction left unmatched. Germline assignment: CDR1 MNHNS and CDR2 SASEGT. CDR3 length: 17 residues. CDR3 sequence (DNA): TGTGCCAGCAGTGAATTACCCGGGACAGGGTATGAAGATACGCAGTATTTT. Translating it yields CASSELPGTGYEDTQYF.

This chain connects TRBV4-2 to TRBJ2-1; D may be TRBD2 (5 bases). Trimming left V 0 bases short and J 0 bases short, with 15 bases between. The CDR3 has 18 amino acids. Germline V CDR1 and CDR2: LGHNA, YNFKEQ. CDR3 sequence: CASSQESNGVGSYNEQFF. CDR3 sequence (DNA): TGTGCCAGCAGCCAAGAAAGTAACGGGGTGGGCTCCTACAATGAGCAGTTCTTC.

This chain links TRBV19 with TRBJ2-1, with 13 bases that match TRBD2. Losses at the gene ends were 5 bases for V and 8 bases for J; bases not matched to a gene: 6. The CDR3 totals 15 residues. In germline, CDR1 is LNHDA, CDR2 SQIVND (reference sequence). As DNA, the CDR3 is TGTGCCAGTAGTGGAACTAGCGGGGGGGCCGATGAGCAGTTCTTC. This translates into CASSGTSGGADEQFF.

CDR3 residues: CASSPGDRSSPEAFF. CDR3 sequence (DNA): TGTGCCAGCAGCCCGGGGGACAGGTCTTCCCCTGAAGCTTTCTTT. V gene TRBV11-2 combines with J gene TRBJ1-1, with 8 bases fitting TRBD1. Trimming cost V 5 bases and J 6 bases; bases outside gene matches: 11. The CDR3 has 15 amino acids. The germline V gene has CDR1 SGHAT and CDR2 FQNNGV.

The chain recombines TRBV6-2 or TRBV6-3 with TRBJ1-3; possibly TRBD1 for D (5 bases). V was shortened by 3 bases and J by 2 bases, with 17 bases between the two germline ends. From germline, CDR1 is MNHEY and CDR2 SVGEGT. The CDR3 sequence is 17 residues long. The CDR3 region has the DNA TGTGCCAGCAGTTATTTTCTCGGCGGGGGGGCTGGAAACACCATATATTTT. Its protein product is CASSYFLGGGAGNTIYF.

The chain is built from TRBV11-3 and TRBJ2-3; the match to TRBD1 covers 9 bases. Germline CDR1 and CDR2: SGHNT and YENEEA. There are 15 residues in the CDR3. V dropped 8 bases and J dropped 2; count of bases not matched to a gene: 8. The CDR3 DNA follows: TGTGCCAGCGGACCGGGACAGGGTATCACAGATACGCAGTATTTT. It encodes CASGPGQGITDTQYF.

The chain links TRBV6-2 or TRBV6-3 to TRBJ2-1, with 8 bases aligning to TRBD1. The trim removed 4 bases at V and 5 bases at J, leaving 10 bases unmatched. The CDR3 totals 16 residues. Looked up from germline, CDR1 is MNHEY and CDR2 is SVGEGT. The chain's CDR3 is CASSSNRDRPNNEQFF. The CDR3 coding sequence is TGTGCCAGCAGTTCCAACCGGGACAGGCCGAACAATGAGCAGTTCTTC.

The chain links TRBV6-1 to TRBJ2-6; 7 bases are shared with TRBD1. CDR3 size: 14 residues. The V gene end was trimmed by 3 bases and the J gene end by 4 bases; junction bases not matched to a gene: 0. Germline V gives CDR1 MNHNS, CDR2 SASEGT. The CDR3 spells CASSEGQGANVLTF. The CDR3 DNA sequence: TGTGCCAGCAGTGAGGGACAGGGGGCCAACGTCCTGACTTTC.